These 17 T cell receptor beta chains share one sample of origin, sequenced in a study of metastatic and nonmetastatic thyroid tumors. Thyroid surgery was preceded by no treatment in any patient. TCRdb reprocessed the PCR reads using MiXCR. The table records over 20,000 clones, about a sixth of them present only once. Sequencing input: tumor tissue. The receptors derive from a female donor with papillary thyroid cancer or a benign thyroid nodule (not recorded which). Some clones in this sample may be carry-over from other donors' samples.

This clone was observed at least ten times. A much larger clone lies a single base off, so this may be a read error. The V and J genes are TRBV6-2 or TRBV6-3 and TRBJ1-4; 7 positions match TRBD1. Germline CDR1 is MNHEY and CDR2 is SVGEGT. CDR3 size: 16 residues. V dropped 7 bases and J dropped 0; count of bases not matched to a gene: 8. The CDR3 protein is CASTPGQKATNEKLFF. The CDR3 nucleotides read TGTGCCAGCACCCCGGGACAGAAGGCAACTAATGAAAAACTGTTTTTT.

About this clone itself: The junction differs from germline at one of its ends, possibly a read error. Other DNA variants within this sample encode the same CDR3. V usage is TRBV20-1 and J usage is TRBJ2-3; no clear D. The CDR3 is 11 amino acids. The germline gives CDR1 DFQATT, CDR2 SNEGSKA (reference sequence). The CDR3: CSARFADTQYF. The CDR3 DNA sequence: TGCAGTGCTAGGTTTGCGGATACACAGTATTTT.

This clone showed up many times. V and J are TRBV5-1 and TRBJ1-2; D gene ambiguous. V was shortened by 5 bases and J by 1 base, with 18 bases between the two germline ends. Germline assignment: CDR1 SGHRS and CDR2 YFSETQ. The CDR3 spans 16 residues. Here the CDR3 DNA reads TGCGCCAGCAGAATTACGTATGACGGGTTTAACTATGGCTACACCTTC. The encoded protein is CASRITYDGFNYGYTF.

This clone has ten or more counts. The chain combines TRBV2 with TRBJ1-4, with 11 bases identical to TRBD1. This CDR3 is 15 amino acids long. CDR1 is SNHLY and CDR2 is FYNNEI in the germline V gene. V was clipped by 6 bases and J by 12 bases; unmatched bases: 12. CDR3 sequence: CASSVAPGQGGELFF. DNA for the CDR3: TGTGCCAGCAGCGTTGCTCCGGGACAGGGGGGGGAACTGTTTTTT.

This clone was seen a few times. CDR3 DNA: TGTGCCAGTATAGATAAGGCCTCTGGAAACACCATATATTTT. Its translation is CASIDKASGNTIYF. The V gene is TRBV19, the J gene TRBJ1-3; D is ambiguous. The length of the CDR3 is 14 residues. The V gene lost 7 bases and the J gene lost 0 bases, with 10 bases spanning the gap. The germline gives CDR1 LNHDA, CDR2 SQIVND (reference sequence).

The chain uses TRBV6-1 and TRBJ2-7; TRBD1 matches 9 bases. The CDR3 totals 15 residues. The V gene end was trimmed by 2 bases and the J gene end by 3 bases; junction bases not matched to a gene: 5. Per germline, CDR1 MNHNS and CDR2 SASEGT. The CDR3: CASSEPGQGSYEQYF. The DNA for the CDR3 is TGTGCCAGCAGTGAACCGGGACAGGGTAGCTACGAGCAGTACTTC.

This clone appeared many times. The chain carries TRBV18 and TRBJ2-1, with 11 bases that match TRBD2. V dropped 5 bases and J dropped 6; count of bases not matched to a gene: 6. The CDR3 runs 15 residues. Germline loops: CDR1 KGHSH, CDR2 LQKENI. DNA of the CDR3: TGTGCCAGCTCAACAGGGACTAGCGGTCCCAATGAGCAGTTCTTC. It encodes CASSTGTSGPNEQFF.

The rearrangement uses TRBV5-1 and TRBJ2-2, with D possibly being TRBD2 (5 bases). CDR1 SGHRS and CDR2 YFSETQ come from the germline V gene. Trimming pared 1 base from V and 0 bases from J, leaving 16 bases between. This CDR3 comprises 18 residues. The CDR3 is CASSLREWEYPNTGELFF. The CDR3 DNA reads TGCGCCAGCAGCTTGAGGGAGTGGGAGTATCCGAACACCGGGGAGCTGTTTTTT.

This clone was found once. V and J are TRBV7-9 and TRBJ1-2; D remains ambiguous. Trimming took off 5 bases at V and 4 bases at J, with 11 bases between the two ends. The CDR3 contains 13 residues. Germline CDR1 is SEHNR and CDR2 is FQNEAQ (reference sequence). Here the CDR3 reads CASSPSVSYGYTF. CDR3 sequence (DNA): TGTGCCAGCAGCCCGTCTGTCAGCTATGGCTACACCTTC.

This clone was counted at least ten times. The CDR3, as DNA: TGCAGTGCTAGAGAAGGTTACGAGCAGTACTTC. It yields the protein CSAREGYEQYF. The chain links TRBV20-1 to TRBJ2-7; D is unclear. The germline gives CDR1 DFQATT, CDR2 SNEGSKA (reference sequence). The germline V and J ends were trimmed by 0 bases and 4 bases, with 4 bases remaining between them. This CDR3 has 11 amino acids.

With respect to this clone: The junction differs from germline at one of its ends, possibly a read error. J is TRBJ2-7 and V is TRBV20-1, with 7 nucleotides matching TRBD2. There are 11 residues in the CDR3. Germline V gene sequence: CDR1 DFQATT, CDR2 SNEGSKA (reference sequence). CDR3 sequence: CSGLGYYEHYF. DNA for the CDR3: TGCTCCGGACTAGGGTACTACGAGCATTACTTC.

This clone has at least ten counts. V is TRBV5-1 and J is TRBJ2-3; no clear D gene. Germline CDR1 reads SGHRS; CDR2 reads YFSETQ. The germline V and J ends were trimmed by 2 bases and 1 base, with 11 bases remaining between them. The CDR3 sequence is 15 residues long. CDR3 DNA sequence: TGCGCCAGCAGCTTCCAAGTGTCGGGCACAGATACGCAGTATTTT. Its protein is CASSFQVSGTDTQYF.

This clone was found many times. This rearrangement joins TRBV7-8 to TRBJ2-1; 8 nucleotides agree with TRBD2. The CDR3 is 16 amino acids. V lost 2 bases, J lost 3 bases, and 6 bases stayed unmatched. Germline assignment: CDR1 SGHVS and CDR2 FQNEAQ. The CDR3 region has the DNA TGTGCCAGCAGCTTATTGCGGGGGGTTTTCTACAATGAGCAGTTCTTC. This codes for CASSLLRGVFYNEQFF. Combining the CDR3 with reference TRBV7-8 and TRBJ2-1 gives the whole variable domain GAGVSQSPRYKVAKRGQDVALRCDPISGHVSLFWYQQALGQGPEFLTYFQNEAQLDKSGLPSDRFFAERPEGSVSTLKIQRTQQEDSAVYLCASSLLRGVFYNEQFFGPGTRLTVL.

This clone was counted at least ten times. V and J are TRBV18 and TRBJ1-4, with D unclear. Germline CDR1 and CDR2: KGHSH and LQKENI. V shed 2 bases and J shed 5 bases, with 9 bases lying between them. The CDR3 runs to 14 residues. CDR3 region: CASSPKEENEKLFF. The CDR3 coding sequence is TGTGCCAGCTCACCAAAGGAAGAAAATGAAAAACTGTTTTTT. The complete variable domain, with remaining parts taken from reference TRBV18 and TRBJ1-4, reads NAGVMQNPRHLVRRRGQEARLRCSPMKGHSHVYWYRQLPEEGLKFMVYLQKENIIDESGMPKERFSAEFPKEGPSILRIQQVVRGDSAAYFCASSPKEENEKLFFGSGTQLSVL.

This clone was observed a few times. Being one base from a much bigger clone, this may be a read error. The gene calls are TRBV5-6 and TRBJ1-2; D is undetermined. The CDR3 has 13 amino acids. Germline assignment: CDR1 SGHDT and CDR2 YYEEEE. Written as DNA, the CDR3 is TGTGTCAGCAGCCAGAGTCTTGGCTATGGCTACACCTTC. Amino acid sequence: CVSSQSLGYGYTF.

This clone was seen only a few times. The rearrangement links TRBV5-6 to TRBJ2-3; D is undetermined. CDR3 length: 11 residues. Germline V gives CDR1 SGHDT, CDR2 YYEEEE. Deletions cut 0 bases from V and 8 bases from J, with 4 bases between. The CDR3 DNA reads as TGTGCCAGCAGCTTGGGGGGTACGCAGTATTTT. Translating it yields CASSLGGTQYF.

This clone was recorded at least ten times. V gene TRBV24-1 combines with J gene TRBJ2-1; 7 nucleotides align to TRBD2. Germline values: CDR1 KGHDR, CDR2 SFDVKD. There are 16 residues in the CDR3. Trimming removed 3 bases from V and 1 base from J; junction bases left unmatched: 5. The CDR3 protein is CATSDGLAESYNEQFF. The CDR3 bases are TGTGCCACCAGTGATGGCCTAGCGGAGTCCTACAATGAGCAGTTCTTC.